The 20 T cell receptor beta chains given below trace back to one sample, sequenced in a study of stem cell transplantation in POMP-related autoinflammatory disease. Clones were read by immunoSEQ multiplex PCR, and TCRdb kept only the in-frame ones, dropping some. This sample yields 33,000 or so clones, of which about 90% are seen a single time; roughly 0.7% belongs to the top ten. The material sequenced was CD4+ T cells from PBMCs, taken before stem cell transplantation. These receptors originate from a human donor with POMP-related autoinflammation and immune dysregulation (PRAID).

This chain uses TRBV11-2 with TRBJ1-6; D is unresolved. Trimming stripped 3 bases from V and 7 bases from J, with 7 bases between. The CDR3 totals 13 residues. Germline V CDR1 and CDR2: SGHAT, FQNNGV. The CDR3 spells CASSFYSNSPLHF. The CDR3 bases are TGTGCCAGCAGCTTCTACAGCAATTCACCCCTCCACTTT.

This chain joins TRBV5-1 and TRBJ2-3; weak D call: TRBD2 (5 bases). V was trimmed by 5 bases and J by 1 base, leaving 14 bases between them. The CDR3 length is 15 residues. CDR1 SGHRS and CDR2 YFSETQ come from the germline V gene. The CDR3 nucleotides read TGCGCCAGCAGTTCGGAGGATCGGGGCACAGATACGCAGTATTTT. Protein: CASSSEDRGTDTQYF.

CDR3 sequence: CASKGQGQETQYF. The CDR3 DNA follows: TGTGCCAGCAAGGGACAGGGACAAGAGACCCAGTACTTC. The V gene is TRBV7-9, the J gene TRBJ2-5; 9 nucleotides line up with TRBD1. J gave up 2 bases and V 7 bases, and 2 bases lay outside the gene matches. Germline V gene data show CDR1 as SEHNR and CDR2 as FQNEAQ (reference sequence). CDR3 size: 13 residues.

The rearrangement joins TRBV6-1 to TRBJ2-7; D gene unclear. Trimming cost V 4 bases and J 0 bases, with 10 bases left between them. In germline, CDR1 is MNHNS, CDR2 SASEGT. This CDR3 is built from 14 residues. The CDR3 loop reads CASSGQAHSYEQYF. The CDR3 coding sequence is TGTGCCAGCAGTGGGCAGGCACACTCCTACGAGCAGTACTTC.

The chain's CDR3 is CASSPGQGYEQFF. For the CDR3, the DNA is TGCGCCAGCAGCCCGGGACAGGGGTATGAGCAGTTCTTC. The V call is TRBV5-1, the J call TRBJ2-1, with 10 bases matching TRBD1. The V and J ends lost 4 bases and 8 bases, in that order; junction bases with no gene match: 3. CDR1 and CDR2 (germline): SGHRS, YFSETQ. The CDR3 runs 13 residues.

This rearrangement joins TRBV5-1 to TRBJ1-1; D is unclear. From germline, CDR1 is SGHRS and CDR2 YFSETQ. Deletions cut 1 base from V and 1 base from J, with 5 bases between. The CDR3 runs 13 residues. The CDR3 nucleotides are TGCGCCAGCAGCTTGTCGGAGAACACTGAAGCTTTCTTT. Amino acids: CASSLSENTEAFF.

This rearrangement joins TRBV6-6 to TRBJ2-3; D not resolved. Germline CDR1 reads MNHNY; CDR2 reads SVGAGI (reference sequence). V shed 0 bases and J shed 7 bases, with 14 bases lying between them. CDR3 length: 15 amino acids. The CDR3 nucleotides are TGTGCCAGCAGTTACTCAAGGGTGGCAGCCTATACGCAGTATTTT. This encodes CASSYSRVAAYTQYF.

CDR3 sequence: CASSPRVVNEQFF. CDR3 coding DNA: TGTGCCAGCAGCCCTCGGGTGGTTAATGAGCAGTTCTTC. The chain has TRBV5-5 and TRBJ2-1; no clear D gene. The CDR3 has 13 residues. The germline CDR1 and CDR2 sequences are SGHKS and YYEKEE (reference sequence). Trimming took 4 bases from V and 7 from J, leaving 12 bases between them.

The chain employs TRBV5-5 and TRBJ1-1, with D hard to call. Trimming took off 0 bases at V and 5 bases at J, with 8 bases between the two ends. The germline V gene has CDR1 SGHKS and CDR2 YYEKEE (reference sequence). The CDR3 extends over 13 amino acids. CDR3 sequence: CASSLVGLTEAFF. The CDR3 nucleotides are TGTGCCAGCAGCTTGGTTGGGTTGACTGAAGCTTTCTTT. Full variable domain (remainder filled in from reference TRBV5-5 and TRBJ1-1): DAGVTQSPTHLIKTRGQQVTLRCSPISGHKSVSWYQQVLGQGPQFIFQYYEKEERGRGNFPDRFSARQFPNYSSELNVNALLLGDSALYLCASSLVGLTEAFFGQGTRLTVV.

The chain employs TRBV7-9 and TRBJ2-2, with TRBD2 identical over 7 bases. CDR1 SEHNR and CDR2 FQNEAQ come from the germline V gene (reference sequence). V was pared by 7 bases and J by 0 bases, with 5 bases of the junction left unmatched. This CDR3 spans 15 amino acids. In nucleotides, the CDR3 is TGTGCCAGCACCCAGCGGGGATCGAACACCGGGGAGCTGTTTTTT. Translating it yields CASTQRGSNTGELFF. Drawing the rest from reference TRBV7-9 and TRBJ2-2, the complete variable domain is DTGVSQNPRHKITKRGQNVTFRCDPISEHNRLYWYRQTLGQGPEFLTYFQNEAQLEKSRLLSDRFSAERPKGSFSTLEIQRTEQGDSAMYLCASTQRGSNTGELFFGEGSRLTVL.

The gene calls are TRBV5-4 and TRBJ1-5, with D hard to call. The CDR3 is 12 amino acids. Germline CDR1 is SGHNT and CDR2 is YYREEE (reference sequence). Between the trimmed V and J ends, which lost 2 bases and 6 bases, there was a span of 6 bases. CDR3 nucleotides: TGTGCCAGCAGCTTCGACGGTCAGCCCCAGCATTTT. Translating it yields CASSFDGQPQHF. Using reference TRBV5-4 and TRBJ1-5 for the parts outside the CDR3, the full variable domain is ETGVTQSPTHLIKTRGQQVTLRCSSQSGHNTVSWYQQALGQGPQFIFQYYREEENGRGNFPPRFSGLQFPNYSSELNVNALELDDSALYLCASSFDGQPQHFGDGTRLSIL.

J is TRBJ2-7 and V is TRBV6-5, with D unresolved. Germline CDR1 MNHEY, CDR2 SVGAGI. V was clipped by 7 bases and J by 2 bases, with 15 bases between them. This CDR3 has 14 amino acids. The CDR3 spells CASTVGGPPYEQYF. In DNA form, the CDR3 reads TGTGCCAGCACCGTAGGTGGACCACCCTACGAGCAGTACTTC.

This clone showed up just once. CDR3 protein: CASSLRLGHTDTQYF. The CDR3 region has the DNA TGTGCCAGCAGCTTGCGACTAGGCCACACAGATACGCAGTATTTT. The rearrangement uses TRBV5-5 and TRBJ2-3; D is perhaps TRBD2 (6 bases). The CDR3 is 15 residues long. Per germline, CDR1 SGHKS and CDR2 YYEKEE (reference sequence). V was trimmed by 1 base and J by 2 bases, leaving 11 bases between them.

The V and J genes are TRBV6-5 and TRBJ2-1; D not resolved. Germline V lookup: CDR1 MNHEY, CDR2 SVGAGI. This CDR3 contains 14 residues. V gave up 2 bases and J gave up 2 bases, with 7 bases separating them. Written as DNA, the CDR3 is TGTGCCAGCAGTTACGTCGGCCCCTACAATGAGCAGTTCTTC. Protein product: CASSYVGPYNEQFF.

V is TRBV6-1 and J is TRBJ1-2; D call uncertain. V was cut by 10 bases and J by 8 bases, with 11 bases left in between. CDR3 size: 10 residues. The germline CDR1 and CDR2 sequences are MNHNS and SASEGT. CDR3 in DNA: TGTGCCACCCACCAAGAAGGCTACACCTTC. It codes for CATHQEGYTF.

This clone was seen just once. V and J are TRBV7-8 and TRBJ2-7; 10 bases align to TRBD2. Germline values: CDR1 SGHVS, CDR2 FQNEAQ. This CDR3 has 16 residues. Losses at the gene ends were 1 base for V and 6 bases for J; bases not matched to a gene: 9. This CDR3 is CASSLGVLAGVSEQYF. DNA of the CDR3: TGTGCCAGCAGCTTAGGAGTGCTAGCGGGAGTCAGCGAGCAGTACTTC.

The chain recombines TRBV7-8 with TRBJ2-7; D is perhaps TRBD1 or TRBD2 (7 bases each). The CDR3 is made up of 16 amino acids. In germline, CDR1 is SGHVS, CDR2 FQNEAQ. V was pared by 2 bases and J by 3 bases, with 17 bases between. The CDR3 nucleotides are TGTGCCAGCAGCTTACGCCACAGGGGAGGGGACTACGAGCAGTACTTC. This gives the protein CASSLRHRGGDYEQYF.

The chain recombines TRBV19 with TRBJ1-1; D gene uncertain. The V gene's germline CDR1 is LNHDA and CDR2 SQIVND (reference sequence). CDR3 size: 14 residues. Trimming stripped 1 base from V and 1 base from J, with 7 bases between. Written as DNA, the CDR3 is TGTGCCAGTAGTATAGGGAGGACGAACACTGAAGCTTTCTTT. It encodes CASSIGRTNTEAFF.

The rearrangement uses TRBV5-1 and TRBJ1-1; perhaps TRBD1 as D (5 bases). V lost 1 base and J lost 5, with 12 bases in between. Germline CDR1 reads SGHRS; CDR2 reads YFSETQ. The CDR3 length is 14 residues. The CDR3 loop reads CASSLQGPGTEAFF. As DNA, the CDR3 is TGCGCCAGCAGCTTGCAGGGTCCTGGGACTGAAGCTTTCTTT.

V and J are TRBV28 and TRBJ2-5; TRBD1 might be the D (6 bases). The length of the CDR3 is 14 residues. Deletions cut 5 bases from V and 5 bases from J, with 15 bases between. Germline lookup yields CDR1 MDHEN and CDR2 SYDVKM. The CDR3 DNA reads TGTGCCAGCAGTCCGTACAGGGTGTTGGAGACCCAGTACTTC. Its protein is CASSPYRVLETQYF.